The next 22 T cell receptor beta chains were all read from a single sample in a study of T-cell memory formation after mild COVID-19. Each CDR3 protein gets one entry after TCRdb re-called the 5' RACE reads with MiXCR. This sample yields about 170,000 distinct CDR3 sequences, of which 10% to 15% are seen a single time; approximately 3.5% belongs to the top ten. The sequenced material came from PBMCs or a T cell subset sorted from them (not recorded which). The receptors originated from a young man who had mild COVID-19 (a few samples of this study predate the infection). Cell type and time point are not known.

This clonotype was seen many times. The chain has TRBV12-3 or TRBV12-4 and TRBJ2-7; either TRBD1 or TRBD2 may fit D (5 bases each). The CDR3 covers 12 residues. Trimming took 5 bases from V and 6 from J, leaving 11 bases between them. CDR3: CASSLAGTEQYF. The CDR3 nucleotides read TGTGCCAGCAGTCTCGCAGGGACCGAGCAGTACTTC.

The chain employs TRBV5-1 and TRBJ1-4; D not certain. V lost 2 bases, J lost 3 bases, and 11 bases lay in between. Germline CDR1 reads SGHRS; CDR2 reads YFSETQ. CDR3 size: 15 residues. DNA for the CDR3: TGCGCCAGCAGCTTAGACGCCGCCTCTAATGAAAAACTGTTTTTT. Amino acid sequence: CASSLDAASNEKLFF.

This clonotype was recorded a few times. This chain uses TRBV6-5 with TRBJ1-1, with TRBD1 identical over 7 bases. This CDR3 is built from 13 residues. Trimming at V came to 6 bases and at J to 11 bases, leaving 12 bases not matched to a gene. The V gene's germline CDR1 is MNHEY and CDR2 SVGAGI. The CDR3 is CASRPRPETGAFF. In nucleotides, the CDR3 is TGTGCCAGCAGACCAAGACCCGAGACAGGGGCTTTCTTT.

This clonotype was observed a handful of times. The gene calls are TRBV5-6 and TRBJ1-4; maybe TRBD1 (6 bases). Trimming removed 1 base from V and 5 bases from J, with 12 bases in between. The germline gives CDR1 SGHDT, CDR2 YYEEEE. This CDR3 is 15 amino acids long. The CDR3 DNA follows: TGTGCCAGCAGCTTGTTAGGGCAGGGGAATGAAAAACTGTTTTTT. This sequence encodes CASSLLGQGNEKLFF.

V is TRBV5-4 and J is TRBJ2-3; D not certain. CDR3 length: 14 residues. The V and J ends lost 2 bases and 2 bases respectively, with 9 bases between them. Germline V gives CDR1 SGHNT, CDR2 YYREEE (reference sequence). Written as DNA, the CDR3 is TGTGCCAGCAGCTTAAGCAGATACACAGATACGCAGTATTTT. Amino acids: CASSLSRYTDTQYF. Variable domain in full (rest from reference TRBV5-4 and TRBJ2-3): ETGVTQSPTHLIKTRGQQVTLRCSSQSGHNTVSWYQQALGQGPQFIFQYYREEENGRGNFPPRFSGLQFPNYSSELNVNALELDDSALYLCASSLSRYTDTQYFGPGTRLTVL.

In this sample, this clonotype turned up many times. The chain employs TRBV4-3 and TRBJ1-2; D remains unclear. Germline V gene lookup returns CDR1 LGHNA and CDR2 YSLEER. V gave up 4 bases and J gave up 1 base, with 7 bases separating them. CDR3 length equals 13 residues. The CDR3 reads CASSRGNNYGYTF. CDR3 nucleotides: TGCGCCAGCAGCCGTGGGAATAACTATGGCTACACCTTC.

The rearrangement joins TRBV29-1 to TRBJ1-1; D is possibly TRBD1 (5 bases). The V and J ends lost 4 bases and 9 bases respectively, with 12 bases between them. Per germline, CDR1 SQVTM and CDR2 ANQGSEA. The CDR3 covers 11 residues. CDR3 DNA sequence: TGCAGCGTTGGAACTACAGGCAAAGCTTTCTTT. It yields the protein CSVGTTGKAFF.

V usage is TRBV12-3 or TRBV12-4 and J usage is TRBJ1-2, with a weak D call TRBD1 (6 bases). Trimming pared 6 bases from V and 7 bases from J, leaving 12 bases between. CDR3 length equals 12 residues. The CDR3 sequence: CASRTGSSGYTF. In DNA form, the CDR3 reads TGTGCCAGCAGAACAGGGTCTTCTGGCTACACCTTC.

The chain has TRBV6-5 and TRBJ1-1; possible D gene TRBD1, 5 bases. Germline CDR1 MNHEY, CDR2 SVGAGI. This CDR3 contains 14 residues. The V and J ends lost 6 bases and 4 bases respectively, with 15 bases between them. This CDR3 is CASRSRNQGTEAFF. CDR3 sequence (DNA): TGTGCCAGCAGGTCCAGAAACCAGGGCACTGAAGCTTTCTTT.

V usage is TRBV28 and J usage is TRBJ2-2; D is uncertain. The V gene's germline CDR1 is MDHEN and CDR2 SYDVKM. There are 12 residues in the CDR3. V was clipped by 3 bases and J by 7 bases, with 6 bases between them. CDR3 amino acids: CASSFLGGELFF. The DNA for the CDR3 is TGTGCCAGCAGTTTTCTGGGCGGGGAGCTGTTTTTT.

V and J are TRBV6-5 and TRBJ2-7, with 9 bases matching TRBD1. CDR3 size: 14 residues. The germline gives CDR1 MNHEY, CDR2 SVGAGI. V trimming: 6 bases; J trimming: 3 bases; junction bases outside the gene matches: 6. The DNA of the CDR3 is TGTGCCAGCAGCCGGACAGGGGTTCGCTACGAGCAGTACTTC. Its translation is CASSRTGVRYEQYF.

This clonotype has just a few counts. The V gene is TRBV5-1, the J gene TRBJ2-1; 7 nucleotides align to TRBD2. Per germline, CDR1 SGHRS and CDR2 YFSETQ. V lost 0 bases to trimming and J lost 6 bases; unmatched junction nucleotides: 12. The CDR3 spans 17 residues. In DNA form, the CDR3 reads TGCGCCAGCAGCTTGGTTTGGGGCGGGGGAGTTTCCAATGAGCAGTTCTTC. Translation gives CASSLVWGGGVSNEQFF.

This clonotype rates as medium-sized (0.01 to 0.1%). This chain connects TRBV4-3 to TRBJ2-1; 7 positions agree with TRBD1. Trimming removed 5 bases from V and 7 bases from J; junction bases left unmatched: 8. CDR1 and CDR2 (germline): LGHNA, YSLEER. This CDR3 is built from 14 residues. CDR3 nucleotides: TGCGCCAGCAGCGTACAGGGGCGCGGGAATGAGCAGTTCTTC. Translated, it gives CASSVQGRGNEQFF.

The chain carries TRBV7-2 and TRBJ2-4; possibly TRBD1 for D (5 bases). V was shortened by 7 bases and J by 13 bases, with 20 bases between the two germline ends. The CDR3 consists of 13 residues. The V gene's germline CDR1 is SGHTA and CDR2 FQGNSA. The CDR3 region is CASTPGPTGPQYF. The DNA of the CDR3 is TGTGCCAGCACCCCAGGCCCCACAGGACCCCAGTACTTC. Full variable domain (outside the CDR3, taken from reference TRBV7-2 and TRBJ2-4): GAGVSQSPSNKVTEKGKDVELRCDPISGHTALYWYRQSLGQGLEFLIYFQGNSAPDKSGLPSDRFSAERTGGSVSTLTIQRTQQEDSAVYLCASTPGPTGPQYFGAGTRLSVL.

The rearrangement joins TRBV5-1 to TRBJ1-1; D remains ambiguous. The CDR3 extends over 13 amino acids. V was trimmed by 3 bases and J by 0 bases, leaving 6 bases between them. Germline assignment: CDR1 SGHRS and CDR2 YFSETQ. This CDR3 reads CASSSPLNTEAFF. CDR3 nucleotides: TGCGCCAGCAGCTCCCCACTGAACACTGAAGCTTTCTTT. Combining the CDR3 with reference TRBV5-1 and TRBJ1-1 gives the whole variable domain KAGVTQTPRYLIKTRGQQVTLSCSPISGHRSVSWYQQTPGQGLQFLFEYFSETQRNKGNFPGRFSGRQFSNSRSEMNVSTLELGDSALYLCASSSPLNTEAFFGQGTRLTVV.

A few counts support this clonotype. V and J are TRBV7-2 and TRBJ1-2; D is undetermined. V was cut by 3 bases and J by 4 bases, with 9 bases left in between. The CDR3 has 13 amino acids. Germline V gives CDR1 SGHTA, CDR2 FQGNSA. The CDR3 nucleotides read TGTGCCAGCAGCTTTGGTGAGGCCTATGGCTACACCTTC. This encodes CASSFGEAYGYTF.

The chain has TRBV6-5 and TRBJ1-4, with a tentative D call TRBD1 (5 bases). The germline CDR1 and CDR2 sequences are MNHEY and SVGAGI. The length of the CDR3 is 14 residues. Trimming cost V 6 bases and J 5 bases, with 13 bases left between them. The CDR3 protein is CASSPGRTNEKLFF. Here the CDR3 DNA reads TGTGCCAGCAGCCCGGGACGGACGAATGAAAAACTGTTTTTT.

The chain combines TRBV14 with TRBJ2-3; 7 bases align to TRBD1. Per the germline V gene, CDR1 is SGHDN and CDR2 is FVKESK. CDR3 length equals 15 residues. V lost 3 bases, J lost 5 bases, and 8 bases stayed unmatched. In DNA form, the CDR3 reads TGTGCCAGCAGCCATCCACAGGGGTGGGTAGATACGCAGTATTTT. Its protein is CASSHPQGWVDTQYF.

The chain uses TRBV4-1 and TRBJ1-6, with 7 bases matching TRBD1. V shed 3 bases and J 7 bases; nucleotides not matched to a gene: 9. This CDR3 is built from 16 residues. Looked up from germline, CDR1 is MGHRA and CDR2 is YSYEKL. This chain's CDR3 is CASSQPPGQLNSPLHF. CDR3 nucleotide sequence: TGCGCCAGCAGCCAGCCCCCGGGACAGCTAAATTCACCCCTCCACTTT.

This clonotype was observed a handful of times. The V and J genes are TRBV15 and TRBJ2-1; D gene unclear. This CDR3 has 12 amino acids. Between the trimmed V and J ends, which lost 3 bases and 4 bases, there was a span of 4 bases. Germline-derived CDR1 and CDR2 are LNHNV and YYDKDF (reference sequence). The DNA of the CDR3 is TGTGCCACCAGCAGGGGTTACAATGAGCAGTTCTTC. Translating it yields CATSRGYNEQFF.

This clonotype was recorded a few times. An end of the junction differs from the germline gene, which may be a read error. The rearrangement uses TRBV18 and TRBJ2-1; D is ambiguous. The CDR3 covers 15 residues. The V gene's germline CDR1 is KGHSH and CDR2 LQKENI. The CDR3 region has the DNA TGTGCCAGTTCACCTGCGGTGGGCTCCTACAATGAGCAGTTCTTC. Its translation: CASSPAVGSYNEQFF.

This chain connects TRBV11-2 to TRBJ2-1; a weak D match, TRBD1 (6 bases). Per germline, CDR1 SGHAT and CDR2 FQNNGV. This CDR3 is 15 amino acids long. V was trimmed by 1 base and J by 7 bases, leaving 14 bases between them. CDR3 sequence: CASSLGDTTGNEQFF. In DNA form, the CDR3 reads TGTGCCAGCAGCTTAGGGGACACCACAGGGAATGAGCAGTTCTTC.